Listed here are 25 T cell receptor beta chains from one sample, sequenced in a study of T cell repertoires in cytomegalovirus infection. TCRdb reprocessed the reads with MiXCR, giving one entry per CDR3 protein. The repertoire holds approximately 730,000 distinct CDR3 sequences, about 29% seen once, with roughly 13% in the top ten. Antigens for these TCRs are unknown. The sample was cultured CD8+ T cells from PBMCs, taken from culture after CMV antigen stimulation. The receptor set was obtained from a human donor in good health (CMV status not recorded). Some clones in this sample may be carry-over from other donors' samples.

The chain links TRBV4-1 to TRBJ2-3; 9 nucleotides line up with TRBD2. V was pared by 4 bases and J by 5 bases, with 16 bases of the junction left unmatched. This CDR3 contains 18 residues. Germline CDR1 reads MGHRA; CDR2 reads YSYEKL. CDR3 protein: CASSPGRGGGAVLDTQYF. The CDR3 bases are TGCGCCAGCAGCCCCGGTCGGGGCGGGGGGGCGGTCTTAGATACGCAGTATTTT.

There are many counts of this clonotype. The chain combines TRBV7-2 with TRBJ2-3, with 11 positions matching TRBD2. CDR3 length equals 18 residues. Losses at the gene ends were 4 bases for V and 0 bases for J; bases not matched to a gene: 9. Germline CDR1 and CDR2: SGHTA and FQGNSA. This chain's CDR3 is CASSWYSGGGISTDTQYF. CDR3 sequence (DNA): TGTGCCAGCAGCTGGTATAGCGGGGGGGGTATAAGCACAGATACGCAGTATTTT.

V usage is TRBV7-9 and J usage is TRBJ2-2, with a possible D match to TRBD2 (7 bases). Germline CDR1 and CDR2: SEHNR and FQNEAQ (reference sequence). CDR3 length equals 16 residues. With 8 bases removed from V and 0 bases from J, the gap between germline ends came to 16 bases. The CDR3 loop is CASPRGGFANTGELFF. CDR3 DNA: TGTGCCAGCCCACGCGGGGGCTTTGCGAACACCGGGGAGCTGTTTTTT.

The V and J genes are TRBV10-3 and TRBJ2-1; D not certain. Per germline, CDR1 ENHRY and CDR2 SYGVKD. The V and J ends lost 10 bases and 5 bases respectively, with 15 bases between them. This CDR3 has 13 amino acids. CDR3 sequence reads: CATNLGPNNEQFF. The CDR3 nucleotides read TGTGCCACAAACCTCGGGCCTAACAATGAGCAGTTCTTC.

The genes are TRBV14 and TRBJ1-4; D not certain. Trimming shortened V by 5 bases and J by 5 bases, and 15 bases separated the two germline ends. CDR1 is SGHDN and CDR2 is FVKESK in the germline V gene. This CDR3 region has 15 residues. CDR3 region: CASSVTRRPNEKLFF. DNA of the CDR3: TGTGCCAGCAGCGTGACGCGTCGCCCGAATGAAAAACTGTTTTTT.

This rearrangement joins TRBV7-2 to TRBJ1-1; weak D call: TRBD1 (6 bases). The CDR3 consists of 17 residues. The V end lost 1 base, the J end lost 3 bases, and 18 bases lay between the germline ends. Germline CDR1 reads SGHTA; CDR2 reads FQGNSA. CDR3 loop: CASSLGGTLFEDTEAFF. DNA of the CDR3: TGTGCCAGCAGCTTAGGTGGGACACTTTTCGAGGACACTGAAGCTTTCTTT.

The genes are TRBV4-3 and TRBJ2-3; no reliable D call. The V end lost 0 bases, the J end lost 10 bases, and 14 bases lay between the germline ends. The length of the CDR3 is 14 residues. Germline V gene data show CDR1 as LGHNA and CDR2 as YSLEER. Written as DNA, the CDR3 is TGCGCCAGCAGCCAAGATTCCGGATTTTCCCCGCAGTATTTT. Translating it yields CASSQDSGFSPQYF.

This clonotype was counted a few times. The chain is built from TRBV19 and TRBJ2-1, with D uncertain. Germline V CDR1 and CDR2: LNHDA, SQIVND (reference sequence). CDR3 length: 14 residues. V dropped 1 base and J dropped 4 bases, with 8 bases sitting between them. CDR3 in amino acids: CASSIVTDYNEQFF. The CDR3 coding sequence is TGTGCCAGTAGTATAGTGACGGATTACAATGAGCAGTTCTTC.

V and J are TRBV11-1 and TRBJ1-1, with 7 bases identical to TRBD1. Germline CDR1 SGHAT, CDR2 FQDESV (reference sequence). J lost 11 bases, V lost 5 bases, and 17 bases had no gene match. The CDR3 contains 15 residues. The CDR3 sequence: CASSLGGTEAPRAFF. The CDR3 coding sequence is TGTGCCAGCAGCCTAGGGGGGACAGAGGCACCGAGGGCTTTCTTT.

In its sample, this clonotype was seen many times. V is TRBV5-4 and J is TRBJ2-7; 9 nucleotides agree with TRBD2. The CDR3 length is 13 residues. Per the germline V gene, CDR1 is SGHNT and CDR2 is YYREEE (reference sequence). Trimming cost V 4 bases and J 6 bases; bases outside gene matches: 5. DNA for the CDR3: TGTGCCAGCAGCACCGGACTAGCGCGCGAGCAGTACTTC. It specifies CASSTGLAREQYF.

J is TRBJ2-1 and V is TRBV5-6; 11 bases align to TRBD2. CDR1 and CDR2 (germline): SGHDT, YYEEEE. The CDR3 is 17 amino acids. J was trimmed by 7 bases and V by 3 bases; bases with no gene match: 12. The CDR3 region is CASSWDPLAGVDNEQFF. The CDR3 DNA reads TGTGCCAGCAGCTGGGACCCACTAGCGGGGGTAGATAATGAGCAGTTCTTC.

The gene calls are TRBV29-1 and TRBJ1-5, with a tentative D call TRBD1 (6 bases). The V end lost 6 bases, the J end lost 1 base, and 13 bases lay between the germline ends. CDR1 is SQVTM, CDR2 ANQGSEA, per germline. This CDR3 is 14 amino acids long. The CDR3 region has the DNA TGCAGCGTCGGACAGTCCGACAGCAATCAGCCCCAGCATTTT. Protein sequence: CSVGQSDSNQPQHF.

This clonotype turned up a few times. The chain uses TRBV19 and TRBJ1-2; tentatively, D is TRBD1 (6 bases). Germline CDR1 reads LNHDA; CDR2 reads SQIVND (reference sequence). This CDR3 is 13 amino acids long. Trimming took 5 bases from V and 8 from J, leaving 15 bases between them. CDR3 sequence reads: CASSADRQLGYTF. The CDR3 DNA is TGTGCCAGTAGTGCCGACAGGCAGCTCGGCTACACCTTC.

The chain links TRBV14 to TRBJ1-4; TRBD1 is a possible D gene (6 bases). Per germline, CDR1 SGHDN and CDR2 FVKESK. Trimming stripped 0 bases from V and 7 bases from J, with 15 bases between. The CDR3 is 16 residues long. CDR3 coding DNA: TGTGCCAGCAGCCAAGATGCGACAGGAAGGGGTGAAAAACTGTTTTTT. Protein product: CASSQDATGRGEKLFF.

The chain uses TRBV7-6 and TRBJ2-5, with TRBD2 identical over 9 bases. Germline CDR1 is SGHVS and CDR2 is FNYEAQ. This CDR3 is 13 amino acids long. The V gene end was trimmed by 4 bases and the J gene end by 7 bases; junction bases not matched to a gene: 4. This CDR3 is CASSSGLAGTQYF. For the CDR3, the DNA is TGTGCCAGCAGCTCGGGACTAGCCGGGACCCAGTACTTC. Full variable domain (missing parts from reference TRBV7-6 and TRBJ2-5): GAGVSQSPRYKVTKRGQDVALRCDPISGHVSLYWYRQALGQGPEFLTYFNYEAQQDKSGLPNDRFSAERPEGSISTLTIQRTEQRDSAMYRCASSSGLAGTQYFGPGTRLLVL.

The chain joins TRBV4-1 to TRBJ1-5; no definite D call. CDR1 is MGHRA and CDR2 is YSYEKL in the germline V gene. The V and J ends lost 1 base and 3 bases respectively, with 4 bases between them. The CDR3 is 13 residues long. In DNA form, the CDR3 reads TGCGCCAGCAGCCAAGTTCTCAATCAGCCCCAGCATTTT. Translated: CASSQVLNQPQHF.

This clonotype came up once. The rearrangement uses TRBV6-6 and TRBJ1-1, with D unclear. There are 18 residues in the CDR3. Trimming took 2 bases from V and 0 from J, leaving 19 bases between them. The germline CDR1 and CDR2 sequences are MNHNY and SVGAGI (reference sequence). The CDR3 DNA reads TGTGCCAGCAGTTACGGTAATTATGGGTCCAACCTGAACACTGAAGCTTTCTTT. This gives the protein CASSYGNYGSNLNTEAFF.

This clonotype has only a few counts. The V and J genes are TRBV5-6 and TRBJ2-5, with D unclear. Between the trimmed V and J ends, which lost 0 bases and 9 bases, there was a span of 18 bases. This CDR3 is built from 15 residues. The germline gives CDR1 SGHDT, CDR2 YYEEEE. In DNA, the CDR3 is TGTGCCAGCAGCTTGGAGGGTCTAGGTGGTGAGGCCCAGTACTTC. Translated, it gives CASSLEGLGGEAQYF.

This clonotype was observed many times. The chain has TRBV7-9 and TRBJ1-1; perhaps TRBD1 as D (6 bases). The ends were cut back, 10 bases at V and 3 bases at J, with 21 bases in the middle. This CDR3 region has 15 residues. The germline V gene encodes CDR1 SEHNR and CDR2 FQNEAQ (reference sequence). The CDR3 is CAIPPDRRKHTEAFF. The CDR3 DNA is TGTGCCATCCCACCCGACAGGCGCAAACACACTGAAGCTTTCTTT.

This clonotype was seen more than once but under ten times. The rearrangement uses TRBV7-6 and TRBJ2-7; D is uncertain. CDR1 is SGHVS, CDR2 FNYEAQ, per germline. The CDR3 totals 17 residues. V was clipped by 0 bases and J by 0 bases, with 15 bases between them. CDR3 sequence reads: CASSLAVVAQTSYEQYV. The CDR3 bases are TGTGCCAGCAGCTTAGCTGTGGTAGCCCAAACCTCCTACGAGCAGTACGTC.

This clonotype was observed at least ten times. V is TRBV7-9 and J is TRBJ2-7; 7 nucleotides line up with TRBD1. CDR1 SEHNR and CDR2 FQNEAQ come from the germline V gene (reference sequence). Trimming removed 5 bases from V and 0 bases from J; junction bases left unmatched: 4. The CDR3 loop spans 14 amino acids. The DNA for the CDR3 is TGTGCCAGCAGCCCTTGGGACAGCTCCTACGAGCAGTACTTC. The encoded protein is CASSPWDSSYEQYF.

This chain links TRBV7-9 with TRBJ1-6, with D uncertain. From germline, CDR1 is SEHNR and CDR2 FQNEAQ (reference sequence). Trimming removed 1 base from V and 7 bases from J, with 11 bases in between. CDR3 length: 15 amino acids. Here the CDR3 DNA reads TGTGCCAGCAGCTTAGTCCCGGTCGGGAATTCACCCCTCCACTTT. Protein product: CASSLVPVGNSPLHF. Looking up the rest from reference TRBV7-9 and TRBJ1-6 gives the full variable domain: DTGVSQNPRHKITKRGQNVTFRCDPISEHNRLYWYRQTLGQGPEFLTYFQNEAQLEKSRLLSDRFSAERPKGSFSTLEIQRTEQGDSAMYLCASSLVPVGNSPLHFGNGTRLTVT.

The sample holds one count of this clonotype. The V call is TRBV13, the J call TRBJ1-1, with D unclear. Trimming pared 0 bases from V and 7 bases from J, leaving 15 bases between. The CDR3 length is 15 residues. Per the germline V gene, CDR1 is PRHDT and CDR2 is FYEKMQ (reference sequence). The CDR3 loop reads CASSLGGGTVYEAFF. In DNA, the CDR3 is TGTGCCAGCAGCTTAGGCGGTGGAACAGTTTATGAAGCTTTCTTT.

This clonotype appeared a few times. This chain connects TRBV7-2 to TRBJ1-2; 8 nucleotides match TRBD1. V shed 0 bases, J shed 0 bases, and the junction held 9 bases outside the gene matches. Germline V gives CDR1 SGHTA, CDR2 FQGNSA. The CDR3 runs 18 residues. The CDR3, as DNA: TGTGCCAGCAGCTTAGCCCTCCGAGGACAGGGAGCTAACTATGGCTACACCTTC. Translation gives CASSLALRGQGANYGYTF.

This clonotype has a count of ten or more. The rearrangement uses TRBV7-9 and TRBJ1-5, with 12 nucleotides matching TRBD1. CDR1 and CDR2 from the germline V gene are SEHNR and FQNEAQ (reference sequence). The CDR3 spans 22 residues. Trimming cost V 1 base and J 5 bases; bases outside gene matches: 21. The CDR3 nucleotides read TGTGCCAGCAGCTTAGTGCGAGACTACCCCCGGGACAGGGGGCTGGCGGATCAGCCCCAGCATTTT. Translation: CASSLVRDYPRDRGLADQPQHF.